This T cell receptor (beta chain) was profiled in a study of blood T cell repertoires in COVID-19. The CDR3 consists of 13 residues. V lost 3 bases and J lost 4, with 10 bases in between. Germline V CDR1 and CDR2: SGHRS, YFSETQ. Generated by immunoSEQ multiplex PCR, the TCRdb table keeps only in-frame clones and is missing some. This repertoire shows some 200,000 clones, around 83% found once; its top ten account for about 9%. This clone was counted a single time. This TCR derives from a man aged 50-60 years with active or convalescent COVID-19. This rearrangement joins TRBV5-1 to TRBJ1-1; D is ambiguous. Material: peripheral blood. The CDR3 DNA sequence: TGCGCCAGCAGCTCCAACAGTGGCACTGAAGCTTTCTTT. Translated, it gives CASSSNSGTEAFF.